This TCR beta chain derives from a study of T cell repertoires in cytomegalovirus infection. General study results and limits: Summed frequency of shared TCR beta families picked out CMV carriers who also had the relevant HLA.

TCRdb itself ran the reads through MiXCR, one entry per CDR3 protein. This sample carries about 740,000 distinct CDR3 sequences, 35% of them seen once, and the ten largest clones take roughly 2.8%. The CDR3 extends over 17 amino acids. V was shortened by 1 base and J by 4 bases, with 17 bases between the two germline ends. Germline CDR1 and CDR2: MGHRA and YSYEKL. This clonotype has only one observation. What it binds is not known. The sequenced sample consisted of PBMCs. The V and J genes are TRBV4-1 and TRBJ1-3, with D unclear. The sequence was obtained from a human donor in good health (CMV status not recorded). Some clones in this sample may be carry-over from other donors' samples. The CDR3 protein is CASSQAPLLEAGNTIYF. Written as DNA, the CDR3 is TGCGCCAGCAGCCAAGCTCCCCTCCTTGAGGCGGGAAACACCATATATTTT.